This is a list of T cell receptor beta chains from one sample in a study of cytomegalovirus exposure and HLA in healthy donors. Measured with immunoSEQ multiplex PCR; TCRdb has only the in-frame clones, and not every one. The sample carries some 99,000 clones, around 73% recorded once. Sequenced material: PBMCs. The source of these receptors is a middle-aged man in good health and CMV-seronegative. Each CDR3 is given with its conserved first and last residue. The order of the fields is clone size, V gene, J gene, D gene, CDR3 DNA, CDR3 protein. A D gene is named only where the DNA matches it firmly. Only some rows state a clone size, as once, few, many or a class for expanded clones.

>few|TRBV5-6|TRBJ2-7|TRBD1
TGTGCCAGCAGCTTGGTTCCCGGACAGGGGACGGACGAGCAGTACTTC
CASSLVPGQGTDEQYF
>few|TRBV4-1|TRBJ2-7|NA
TGCGCCAGCAGCCAAGATTCCCTCCTGAGCTCCTACGAGCAGTACTTC
CASSQDSLLSSYEQYF
>NA|TRBV7-2|TRBJ1-4|NA
TGTGCCAGCAGCTTAGTGGCAGGGCGGGAAAAACTGTTTTTT
CASSLVAGREKLFF
>NA|TRBV4-1|TRBJ1-5|NA
TGCGCCAGCAGCCAAGATGTTACGGTCAATCAGCCCCAGCATTTT
CASSQDVTVNQPQHF
>once|TRBV7-3|TRBJ2-5|NA
TGTGCCAGCAGCCCCACTGGGGCGCGGCAAGAGACCCAGTACTTC
CASSPTGARQETQYF
>once|TRBV28|TRBJ1-1|NA
TGTGCCAGCAATTTCGGAGGGCGCGGAGCTTTCTTT
CASNFGGRGAFF
>NA|TRBV15|TRBJ2-1|TRBD2
TGTGCCACCAGCAGAGCGACGGGGGGGCACTATGAGCAGTTCTTC
CATSRATGGHYEQFF
>NA|TRBV9|TRBJ1-5|TRBD1
TGTGCCAGCAGCGCGGGACAGGGGCACAATCAGCCCCAGCATTTT
CASSAGQGHNQPQHF
>few|TRBV4-3|TRBJ1-1|NA
TGCGCCAGCAGCCAAGGGCGGCCGCTGAACACTGAAGCTTTCTTT
CASSQGRPLNTEAFF
>NA|TRBV9|TRBJ2-1|NA
TGTGCCAGCAGCGTGGAGGAGTACAATGAGCAGTTCTTC
CASSVEEYNEQFF
>NA|TRBV4-3|TRBJ1-2|NA
TGCGCCAGCAGCCAAGACAGGTGGACTAACTATGGCTACACCTTC
CASSQDRWTNYGYTF
>NA|TRBV29-1|TRBJ1-1|NA
TGCAGCGTTGGACACAGGACGGAGAACACTGAAGCTTTCTTT
CSVGHRTENTEAFF
>few|TRBV27|TRBJ1-5|NA
TGTGCCAGCAGTTCCTCAGGGGTTAGTCAGCCCCAGCATTTT
CASSSSGVSQPQHF
>NA|TRBV27|TRBJ1-5|NA
TGTGCCAGCAGTTTAATAGGGGGGGCTCAGCCCCAGCATTTT
CASSLIGGAQPQHF
>once|TRBV7-7|TRBJ1-5|NA
TGTGCTAGCAGCTTCTCATCGGACAGTTATAGCAATCAGCCCCAGCATTTT
CASSFSSDSYSNQPQHF
>NA|TRBV5-4|TRBJ1-6|NA
TGTGCCAGCAGCTTGGGTAGCGGGGGTAATTCACCCCTCCACTTT
CASSLGSGGNSPLHF
>NA|TRBV25-1|TRBJ2-5|TRBD1
TGTGCCAGCAGTGGCCGACAGGGTTTCGTGAAGACCCAGTACTTC
CASSGRQGFVKTQYF
>few|TRBV19|TRBJ2-1|NA
TGTGCCAGTAGTATATATTCCCCCATCGAAGCGACCTCCTACAATGAGCAGTTCTTC
CASSIYSPIEATSYNEQFF
>NA|TRBV7-9|TRBJ2-7|NA
TGTGCCAGCAGCGAATCCGGGACAAACGCCTACGAGCAGTACTTC
CASSESGTNAYEQYF
>NA|TRBV18|TRBJ2-7|NA
TGTGCCAGCTCACCATCATATAGTTCCTACGAGCAGTACTTC
CASSPSYSSYEQYF
>few|TRBV19|TRBJ1-1|TRBD1
TGTGCCAGTAGTCTACAGGGGGCAGGCACTGAAGCTTTCTTT
CASSLQGAGTEAFF
>few|TRBV7-3|TRBJ2-2|TRBD1
TGTGCCAGCAGGAAGGGGACAGGGAACACCGGGGAGCTGTTTTTT
CASRKGTGNTGELFF
>NA|TRBV7-9|TRBJ1-6|TRBD1
TGTGCCAGCAGCACTACTCCCCGACAGGGTGGTAATTCACCCCTCCACTTT
CASSTTPRQGGNSPLHF
>NA|TRBV4-3|TRBJ1-5|TRBD1
TGCGCCAGCAGCCAAGACAGGGGGCAGAATCAGCCCCAGCATTTT
CASSQDRGQNQPQHF
>NA|TRBV29-1|TRBJ1-1|TRBD1
TGCAGCGTTGACAGGGGGTTGGGCACTGAAGCTTTCTTT
CSVDRGLGTEAFF
>NA|TRBV19|TRBJ1-5|NA
TGTGCCAGCCTAGGGGTGGGCAATCAGCCCCAGCATTTT
CASLGVGNQPQHF
>NA|TRBV6-5|TRBJ1-5|NA
TGTGCCAGCAGTTACGTTGCGGATAGCAATCAGCCCCAGCATTTT
CASSYVADSNQPQHF
>few|TRBV5-4|TRBJ1-1|TRBD1
TGTGCCAGCAGCTTGGCCAGGGGACAGGGAGCTGAAGCTTTCTTT
CASSLARGQGAEAFF
>once|TRBV6-5|TRBJ1-2|NA
TGTGCCAGCACTTACCTCCATCGCCAGGGGAATTATGGCTACACCTTC
CASTYLHRQGNYGYTF
>NA|TRBV19|TRBJ1-5|NA
TGTGCCAGTACAGCCGCCGACTATAGCAATCAGCCCCAGCATTTT
CASTAADYSNQPQHF
>NA|TRBV18|TRBJ1-5|NA
TGTGCCAGCTCTAAAAGCAATCAGCCCCAGCATTTT
CASSKSNQPQHF
>NA|TRBV6-1|TRBJ1-1|TRBD1
TGTGCCAGCAGCAGGGGGGCGTCCACTGAAGCTTTCTTT
CASSRGASTEAFF
>once|TRBV7-2|TRBJ2-7|TRBD2
TGTGCCAGCAGCTTAGGTCCGGGGGGGGCGGGGGAGCAGTACTTC
CASSLGPGGAGEQYF
>once|TRBV19|TRBJ2-6|NA
TGTGCCAGTTTGAGTATACAGGGAGCTGGGGCCAACGTCCTGACTTTC
CASLSIQGAGANVLTF
>NA|TRBV5-1|TRBJ1-1|TRBD1
TGCGCCAGCAGCGGCCGGACAGGGTTGAACACTGAAGCTTTCTTT
CASSGRTGLNTEAFF
>NA|TRBV14|TRBJ2-7|NA
TGTGCCAGCAGCCAAATTTCAGGGTCCTACGAGCAGTACTTC
CASSQISGSYEQYF
>NA|TRBV6-1|TRBJ1-5|NA
TGTGCCAGCAGTGACCCTCGGCAGCCCCAGCATTTT
CASSDPRQPQHF
>NA|TRBV7-2|TRBJ2-2|NA
TGTGCCAGCAGGCCCCCCAGTAGCCCCGGGGAGCTGTTTTTT
CASRPPSSPGELFF
>NA|TRBV5-3|TRBJ1-5|NA
TGTGCCAGAAGCTTGGGGCCAGCAGGGGCTTGTAGCAATCAGCCCCAGCATTTT
CARSLGPAGACSNQPQHF
>NA|TRBV5-6|TRBJ2-3|TRBD2
TGTGCCAGTGGGGTGAATCGGGGGGGCCGAGAGGGTACGCAGTATTTT
CASGVNRGGREGTQYF
>NA|TRBV4-3|TRBJ2-1|TRBD2
TGCGCCAGCAGCCGATTGACTAGCACCTACAATGAGCAGTTCTTC
CASSRLTSTYNEQFF
>once|TRBV2|TRBJ1-5|NA
TGTGCCAGCAGAGGACAATCGAATCAGCCCCAGCATTTT
CASRGQSNQPQHF
>NA|TRBV5-1|TRBJ1-2|NA
TGCGCCAGCAGCTTGGACGGACAAGGCACCCCCGGACCTAACTATGGCTACACCTTC
CASSLDGQGTPGPNYGYTF